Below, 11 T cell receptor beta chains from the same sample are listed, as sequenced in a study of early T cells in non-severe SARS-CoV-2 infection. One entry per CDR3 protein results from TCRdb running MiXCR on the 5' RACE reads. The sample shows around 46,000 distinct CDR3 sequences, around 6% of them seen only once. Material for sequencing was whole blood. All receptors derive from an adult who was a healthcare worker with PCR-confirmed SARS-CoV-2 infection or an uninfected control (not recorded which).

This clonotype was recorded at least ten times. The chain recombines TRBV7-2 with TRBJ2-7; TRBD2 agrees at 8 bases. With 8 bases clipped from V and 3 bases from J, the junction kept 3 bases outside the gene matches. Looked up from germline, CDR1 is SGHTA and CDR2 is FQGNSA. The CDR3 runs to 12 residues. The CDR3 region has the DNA TGTGCCAGCTCGCGGGGGGACTACGAGCAGTACTTC. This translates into CASSRGDYEQYF.

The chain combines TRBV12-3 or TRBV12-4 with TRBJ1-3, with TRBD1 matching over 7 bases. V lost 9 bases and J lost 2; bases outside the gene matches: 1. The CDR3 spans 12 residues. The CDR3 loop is CASDRAGNTIYF. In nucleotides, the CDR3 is TGTGCCAGTGACAGGGCTGGAAACACCATATATTTT.

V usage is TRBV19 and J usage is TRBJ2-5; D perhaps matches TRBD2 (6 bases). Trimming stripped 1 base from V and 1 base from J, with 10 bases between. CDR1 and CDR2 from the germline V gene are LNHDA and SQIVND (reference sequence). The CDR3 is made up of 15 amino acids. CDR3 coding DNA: TGTGCCAGTAGTATAGTTCCCGGGAGCCAAGAGACCCAGTACTTC. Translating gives CASSIVPGSQETQYF.

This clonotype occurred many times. CDR3 DNA: TGCAGCGTAGAACAGGGGCGCACCGGGGAGCTGTTTTTT. This translates into CSVEQGRTGELFF. The chain links TRBV29-1 to TRBJ2-2, with 7 bases matching TRBD1. This CDR3 spans 13 amino acids. The germline gives CDR1 SQVTM, CDR2 ANQGSEA. V gave up 6 bases and J gave up 4 bases; unmatched junction bases: 5.

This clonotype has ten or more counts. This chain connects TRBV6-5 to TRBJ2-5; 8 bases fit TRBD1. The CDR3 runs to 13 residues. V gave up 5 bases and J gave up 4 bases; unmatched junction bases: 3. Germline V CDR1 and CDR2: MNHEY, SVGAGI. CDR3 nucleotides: TGTGCCAGCAGTCCCCAGGGGGCAGAGACCCAGTACTTC. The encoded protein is CASSPQGAETQYF.

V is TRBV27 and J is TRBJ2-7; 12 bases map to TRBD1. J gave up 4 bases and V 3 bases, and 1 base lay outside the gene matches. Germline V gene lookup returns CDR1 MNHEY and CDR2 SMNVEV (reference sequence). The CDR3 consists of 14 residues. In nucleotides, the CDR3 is TGTGCCAGCAGTTTGGGACAGGGGGCATACGAGCAGTACTTC. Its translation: CASSLGQGAYEQYF.

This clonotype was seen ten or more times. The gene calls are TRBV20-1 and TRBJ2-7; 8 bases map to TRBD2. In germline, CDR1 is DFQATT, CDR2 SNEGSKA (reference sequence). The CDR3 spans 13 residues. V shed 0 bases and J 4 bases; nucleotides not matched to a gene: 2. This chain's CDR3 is CSARDSGDYEQYF. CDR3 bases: TGCAGTGCTAGAGATAGCGGGGATTACGAGCAGTACTTC.

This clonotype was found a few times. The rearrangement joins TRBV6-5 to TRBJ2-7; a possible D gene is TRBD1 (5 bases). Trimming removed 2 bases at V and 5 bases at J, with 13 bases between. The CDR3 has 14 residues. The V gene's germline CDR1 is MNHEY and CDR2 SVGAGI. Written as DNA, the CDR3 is TGTGCCAGCAGTTACGTACAGGCAGGCAACGAGCAGTACTTC. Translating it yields CASSYVQAGNEQYF.

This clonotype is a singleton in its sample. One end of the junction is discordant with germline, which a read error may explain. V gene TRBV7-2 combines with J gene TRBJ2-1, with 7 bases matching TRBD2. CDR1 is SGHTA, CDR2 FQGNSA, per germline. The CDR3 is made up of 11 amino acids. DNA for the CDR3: TGTGCCGGCAGCTTAGACCTGGGACTACTCTTC. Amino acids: CAGSLDLGLLF.

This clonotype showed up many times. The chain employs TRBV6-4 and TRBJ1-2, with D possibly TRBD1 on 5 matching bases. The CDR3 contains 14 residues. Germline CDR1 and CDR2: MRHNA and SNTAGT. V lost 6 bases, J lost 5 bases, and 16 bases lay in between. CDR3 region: CASRIGPGAYGYTF. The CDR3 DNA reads TGTGCCAGCAGGATCGGACCCGGGGCATATGGCTACACCTTC.

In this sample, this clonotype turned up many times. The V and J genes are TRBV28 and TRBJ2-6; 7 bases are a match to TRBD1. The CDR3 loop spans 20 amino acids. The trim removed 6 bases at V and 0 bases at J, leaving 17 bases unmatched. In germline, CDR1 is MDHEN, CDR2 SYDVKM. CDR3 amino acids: CASSLARSGGPPSGANVLTF. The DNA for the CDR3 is TGTGCCAGCAGCCTCGCCCGATCAGGGGGTCCGCCCTCTGGGGCCAACGTCCTGACTTTC.